A selection of T cell receptor beta chains follows, all from one sample in a study of blood T cell repertoires in COVID-19. Sequencing used immunoSEQ multiplex PCR; TCRdb keeps in-frame clones, though not all of them. Seen here are 350,000 or so clones, 87% observed once, and the top ten hold 1%. The sequenced sample consisted of PBMCs or T cells enriched from blood (not recorded which). Source of these receptors: a woman aged 25 to 39 who had recovered from COVID-19. Both conserved end residues are part of each CDR3. Only part of the rows carry a size: once, few, many, or a class if the clone is expanded.

v_call	j_call	clone_size	cdr3_aa
TRBV19	TRBJ2-3	NA	CASSIGLAGTDTQYF
TRBV7-9	TRBJ1-1	NA	CASSRQDKDRFKAFF
TRBV30	TRBJ1-6	NA	CAWKEARQGYNSPLHF
TRBV7-7	TRBJ1-3	NA	CASSPHLAGAGNTIYF
TRBV28	TRBJ1-5	NA	CASSWPHSNQPQHF
TRBV10-1	TRBJ2-5	NA	CASSPSLAGAQYF
TRBV6-1	TRBJ1-2	few	CASSERSGGGYGYTF
TRBV5-6	TRBJ1-2	NA	CASSVGTGANYGYTF
TRBV27	TRBJ1-5	NA	CASSATGGVQPQHF
TRBV10-1	TRBJ2-7	NA	CASRVRGLNYEQYF
TRBV29-1	TRBJ2-3	NA	CSTNTDTQYF
TRBV5-1	TRBJ2-1	NA	CASSLSGTKNEQFF
TRBV5-5	TRBJ2-7	NA	CASSLRTGEVYEQYF
TRBV6-5	TRBJ2-3	NA	CASSRGVSGTDTQYF
TRBV28	TRBJ1-2	NA	CASSLTGRDYGYTF
TRBV7-2	TRBJ2-1	NA	CASSLVGRNGVNEQFF
TRBV9	TRBJ1-5	few	CASSVDDGYQPQHF
TRBV19	TRBJ1-2	NA	CASSTILDTLHYGYTF
TRBV28	TRBJ2-4	NA	CASRAGQDNLAKNIQYF
TRBV19	TRBJ1-5	NA	CASSIRAGANQPQHF
TRBV20-1	TRBJ1-6	NA	CSASLTGADNSPLHF
TRBV29-1	TRBJ1-2	NA	CSVDRGLPYGYTF
TRBV4-1	TRBJ2-1	NA	CASSRESGGDYNEQFF
TRBV19	TRBJ1-1	NA	CASTQRRDTEAFF
TRBV6-5	TRBJ1-4	NA	CASSYSPQEGREKLFF
TRBV4-2	TRBJ1-5	NA	CASSRSGTGGTVGNQPQHF
TRBV10-1	TRBJ2-3	NA	CAPASGLAGGDTDTQYF
TRBV27	TRBJ1-4	NA	CASSFNVDATNEKLFF
TRBV7-2	TRBJ2-7	NA	CASSNLLAGAYEQYF
TRBV5-1	TRBJ2-7	NA	CASSLAPDSPSYEQYF
TRBV11-2	TRBJ2-5	NA	CASSLRGTGGETQYF
TRBV19	TRBJ2-5	NA	CASSAGAAQETQYF
TRBV28	TRBJ2-4	NA	CASSFAQIAKNIQYF
TRBV19	TRBJ1-1	NA	CASSIPAQGAEAFF
TRBV19	TRBJ2-5	NA	CASSIPTGGGETQYF
TRBV7-9	TRBJ2-1	NA	CASSGVLVTSGGPNNSYNEQFF
TRBV10-3	TRBJ1-2	NA	CAISESITEKGGYTF
TRBV19	TRBJ1-6	NA	CATRDRVVSPLHF
TRBV7-2	TRBJ1-2	NA	CASSRRYGYTF
TRBV7-9	TRBJ1-2	NA	CASSLDTPLGGYTF
TRBV19	TRBJ1-5	NA	CASSMGHGGNQPQHF
TRBV24-1	TRBJ2-2	NA	CATSESGQGLFF
TRBV12-5	TRBJ1-5	NA	CASGDDRENQPQHF
TRBV25-1	TRBJ1-2	NA	CASSRGFGGLNGYTF
TRBV18	TRBJ2-1	NA	CASSQRASGILTSSYNEQFF
TRBV19	TRBJ1-2	few	CASSIGTWGNRGYTF
TRBV24-1	TRBJ2-7	NA	CATSRGGSSYEQYF
TRBV5-4	TRBJ2-7	NA	CASSPSSGTSGSYEQYF
TRBV11-2	TRBJ1-1	NA	CASRGTGYTEAFF
TRBV3-1/TRBV3-2	TRBJ1-6	NA	CASSQTGGSGNSPLHF
TRBV27	TRBJ1-2	few	CASSLLGQGTYGYTF
TRBV27	TRBJ2-3	once	CASSAPGGTDTQYF
TRBV28	TRBJ2-1	once	CASHWVAGLSYNEQFF
TRBV7-8	TRBJ1-1	NA	CASSSGTGGAGPYTEAFF
TRBV3-1/TRBV3-2	TRBJ2-2	NA	CASSQPGINTGELFF
TRBV3-1/TRBV3-2	TRBJ2-7	NA	CASSQGVRGSYEQYF
TRBV5-5	TRBJ1-1	NA	CASSPVLGTNTEAFF
TRBV4-2	TRBJ1-5	NA	CASSQAVPQGNQPQHF
TRBV19	TRBJ2-3	NA	CASSGGQKSSNTQYF